This TCR beta chain derives from a study of kidney transplant recipient with SARS-CoV-2 infection. This clonotype was seen at least ten times. TCRdb ran MiXCR on the reads and lists one entry per CDR3 protein. The data show about 250,000 distinct CDR3 sequences, roughly 26% seen once. The sequences come from a blood sample, collected at baseline and around day 120 from a kidney transplant recipient. The receptor comes from a male patient in his 30s who had COVID-19 and was a kidney transplant recipient. Some T cells may arise from the graft donor.

The CDR3 DNA follows: TGTGCCAGCAGTGCCCGCAGGGTTGGCTACACCTTC. Translating it yields CASSARRVGYTF. This rearrangement joins TRBV2 to TRBJ1-2; maybe TRBD1 (5 bases). The CDR3 sequence is 12 residues long. Trimming shortened V by 4 bases and J by 7 bases, and 10 bases separated the two germline ends. CDR1 is SNHLY and CDR2 is FYNNEI in the germline V gene.